A selection of T cell receptor beta chains follows, all from one sample in a study of human T cells and chemical hapten exposure. TCRdb ran MiXCR on the RACE reads and lists one entry per CDR3 protein. The repertoire holds approximately 46,000 distinct CDR3 sequences, 8.5% to 10% seen once, with 14% in the top ten. Sequencing used whole blood, obtained in connection with sensitization to the hapten diphenylcyclopropenone (DPC). Receptors originate from a woman in her thirties with alopecia areata. Some clones in this sample may be carry-over from other donors' samples. The CDR3 runs from the conserved cysteine through the conserved F or W. A D gene is named only where the DNA matches it firmly. Size is omitted from some rows. Given values are once, few, many or a class for expanded clones.

>TRBJ2-3|few|TRBD2|TRBV7-2
CASSLGVGGVTDTQYF
TGTGCCAGCAGCTTAGGCGTCGGGGGGGTGACAGATACGCAGTATTTT
>TRBJ2-1|many|TRBD2|TRBV7-2
CASSAGGYNEQFF
TGTGCCAGCAGTGCGGGGGGCTACAATGAGCAGTTCTTC
>TRBJ2-1|few|NA|TRBV7-9
CASSYIYIQVGYNEQFF
TGTGCCAGCAGCTATATATATATCCAGGTTGGTTACAATGAGCAGTTCTTC
>TRBJ2-2|NA|NA|TRBV3-1
CASSLSQGAAGELFF
TGTGCCAGCAGCCTTTCGCAAGGGGCCGCCGGGGAGCTGTTTTTT
>TRBJ2-6|NA|NA|TRBV7-2
CASSLLGANVLTF
TGTGCCAGCAGCTTGTTGGGGGCCAACGTCCTGACTTTC
>TRBJ2-7|NA|NA|TRBV27
CASSLSSVSSYEQYF
TGTGCCAGCAGTTTATCGAGTGTGAGCTCCTACGAGCAGTACTTC
>TRBJ2-3|few|NA|TRBV2
CASTLRHGADTQYF
TGTGCCAGCACCCTCCGACATGGGGCAGATACGCAGTATTTT
>TRBJ1-2|NA|NA|TRBV4-3
CASSQGLGVNYGYTF
TGCGCCAGCAGCCAAGGTCTGGGGGTTAACTATGGCTACACCTTC
>TRBJ1-4|NA|NA|TRBV6-6
CASGERGEKLFF
TGTGCCAGCGGAGAAAGGGGTGAAAAACTGTTTTTT
>TRBJ2-3|NA|TRBD2|TRBV28
CASSPMPAGGNTDTQYF
TGTGCCAGCAGTCCTATGCCAGCGGGGGGGAACACAGATACGCAGTATTTT
>TRBJ2-7|NA|NA|TRBV27
CASSSLLYSEQYF
TGTGCCAGCAGTTCCCTACTATACAGTGAGCAGTACTTC
>TRBJ2-5|few|NA|TRBV10-3
CAISDGYTETQYF
TGTGCCATCAGTGATGGGTATACAGAGACCCAGTACTTC
>TRBJ1-1|many|NA|TRBV2
CASSERRLDTEAFF
TGTGCCAGCAGTGAAAGGAGGCTGGACACTGAAGCTTTCTTT
>TRBJ2-3|NA|TRBD2|TRBV5-4
CASSLAGTRSTDTQYF
TGTGCCAGCAGCTTGGCCGGGACTAGGAGCACAGATACGCAGTATTTT
>TRBJ2-1|few|TRBD2|TRBV28
CASSLKAGGNEQFF
TGTGCCAGCAGTTTAAAGGCGGGGGGCAATGAGCAGTTCTTC
>TRBJ1-5|many|TRBD1|TRBV9
CASSPGQMTNQPQHF
TGTGCCAGCAGCCCGGGACAGATGACGAATCAGCCCCAGCATTTT
>TRBJ1-4|few|NA|TRBV7-2
CASSFSAGASEKLFF
TGTGCCAGCAGCTTTTCGGCAGGTGCTAGTGAAAAACTGTTTTTT
>TRBJ2-5|NA|TRBD2|TRBV7-9
CASSFGGGRQETQYF
TGTGCCAGCAGCTTTGGCGGGGGTAGGCAAGAGACCCAGTACTTC
>TRBJ2-7|NA|NA|TRBV7-2
CASSPGPSSYEQYF
TGTGCCAGCAGCCCCGGTCCTAGCTCCTACGAGCAGTACTTC
>TRBJ2-1|few|TRBD2|TRBV7-2
CASSLAHGGGYNEQFF
TGTGCCAGCAGCTTAGCGCACGGCGGGGGATACAATGAGCAGTTCTTC
>TRBJ2-7|NA|TRBD1|TRBV19
CASGRQGNYEQYF
TGTGCCAGTGGACGACAGGGGAACTACGAGCAGTACTTC
>TRBJ2-5|many|NA|TRBV5-1
CASSFNTGRQETQYF
TGCGCCAGCAGCTTCAACACAGGGAGACAAGAGACCCAGTACTTC
>TRBJ2-2|NA|NA|TRBV5-1
CASSLEGVTGELFF
TGCGCCAGCAGCTTGGAAGGGGTCACCGGGGAGCTGTTTTTT
>TRBJ2-7|few|NA|TRBV3-1
CASSQVPGPYEQYF
TGTGCCAGCAGCCAAGTCCCAGGGCCCTACGAGCAGTACTTC
>TRBJ2-7|few|NA|TRBV12-3/TRBV12-4
CASSYTLLSYEQYF
TGTGCCAGCAGTTACACCTTGCTCTCCTACGAGCAGTACTTC
>TRBJ2-3|NA|TRBD2|TRBV4-3
CASSQTSGDTDTQYF
TGCGCCAGCAGCCAAACTAGCGGGGACACAGATACGCAGTATTTT
>TRBJ1-6|NA|NA|TRBV12-3/TRBV12-4
CASSSGSQGTLHF
TGTGCCAGCAGTTCGGGATCTCAGGGGACCCTCCACTTT
>TRBJ2-2|NA|NA|TRBV29-1
CSVEEMGLAGELFF
TGCAGCGTTGAAGAGATGGGTCTAGCCGGGGAGCTGTTTTTT
>TRBJ1-1|few|TRBD1|TRBV6-2/TRBV6-3
CASSGQGKSAFF
TGTGCCAGCAGCGGACAGGGGAAGTCAGCTTTCTTT
>TRBJ1-2|NA|NA|TRBV4-3
CASSQDPRARGNYGYTF
TGCGCCAGCAGCCAAGATCCCAGGGCCCGGGGGAACTATGGCTACACCTTC